What follows are 28 T cell receptor beta chains derived from one specimen sequenced in a study of cytotoxic CD8 clonotypes in ibrutinib-treated CLL. Repertoires were generated with immunoSEQ multiplex PCR, while TCRdb's copy carries only in-frame clones and drops some. This table holds around 310,000 clones, approximately 80% found once. The sample consisted of PBMCs, taken before ibrutinib treatment. These receptors all stem from a human donor with chronic lymphocytic leukemia.

The chain joins TRBV4-3 to TRBJ2-1, with TRBD2 matching over 7 bases. The ends lost 6 bases at V and 8 bases at J; junction bases unmatched: 16. Germline loops: CDR1 LGHNA, CDR2 YSLEER. The CDR3 contains 16 residues. The CDR3: CASSRNLAETGHEQFF. CDR3 DNA sequence: TGCGCCAGCAGTCGGAACCTAGCGGAAACTGGCCATGAGCAGTTCTTC.

The CDR3 region has the DNA TGTGCCAGCAGCCAAGGAACCCAGGGACTAGCGACCTACGAGCAGTACTTC. This translates into CASSQGTQGLATYEQYF. The V and J genes are TRBV5-4 and TRBJ2-7; TRBD2 matches 10 bases. Germline V lookup: CDR1 SGHNT, CDR2 YYREEE (reference sequence). The CDR3 length is 17 residues. After removal of 4 bases from V and 2 bases from J, the junction contained 12 bases not matched to a gene.

The J gene is TRBJ1-3, the V gene TRBV19; TRBD1 matches 7 bases. Germline V gene sequence: CDR1 LNHDA, CDR2 SQIVND (reference sequence). This CDR3 is 17 amino acids long. The V segment lost 5 bases and the J segment 0 bases; nucleotides outside the gene matches: 10. In DNA, the CDR3 is TGTGCCAGTAGTTATTTTGGACAGGCGGACTCTGGAAACACCATATATTTT. Protein sequence: CASSYFGQADSGNTIYF.

This clone was observed a handful of times. The chain combines TRBV7-2 with TRBJ2-7, with 7 positions matching TRBD2. The junction had 3 bases not matched to a gene; V was cut back by 3 bases and J by 4 bases. The CDR3 is 13 residues long. Germline-derived CDR1 and CDR2 are SGHTA and FQGNSA. CDR3 nucleotide sequence: TGTGCCAGCAGCTTGGGGGGGACTTACGAGCAGTACTTC. It encodes CASSLGGTYEQYF. Full variable domain (missing parts from reference TRBV7-2 and TRBJ2-7): GAGVSQSPSNKVTEKGKDVELRCDPISGHTALYWYRQSLGQGLEFLIYFQGNSAPDKSGLPSDRFSAERTGGSVSTLTIQRTQQEDSAVYLCASSLGGTYEQYFGPGTRLTVT.

The chain recombines TRBV19 with TRBJ2-5; 13 nucleotides align to TRBD2. J gave up 5 bases and V 3 bases, and 3 bases lay outside the gene matches. Per germline, CDR1 LNHDA and CDR2 SQIVND (reference sequence). This CDR3 spans 15 amino acids. The CDR3 bases are TGTGCCAGTAGTATGGGACTAGCGGGAACGGAGACCCAGTACTTC. Protein product: CASSMGLAGTETQYF.

The rearrangement links TRBV7-3 to TRBJ2-1, with 7 positions matching TRBD1. CDR3 length equals 14 residues. CDR1 is SGHTA and CDR2 is FQGTGA in the germline V gene. The ends lost 5 bases at V and 6 bases at J; junction bases unmatched: 7. The CDR3 DNA reads as TGTGCCAGCAGCCCCTCGACAGGGAGCAATGAGCAGTTCTTC. Its protein product is CASSPSTGSNEQFF.

In this sample, this clone turned up a few times. V gene TRBV9 combines with J gene TRBJ2-1; TRBD2 aligns across 11 bases. This CDR3 spans 14 amino acids. Germline assignment: CDR1 SGDLS and CDR2 YYNGEE. J gave up 5 bases and V 3 bases, and 1 base lay outside the gene matches. Written as DNA, the CDR3 is TGTGCCAGCAGCGGTAGCGGGAGGGACAATGAGCAGTTCTTC. This codes for CASSGSGRDNEQFF.

CDR3 nucleotide sequence: TGTGCCAGCAGCTTATTATACGGGAGGCTATCCTACAATGAGCAGTTCTTC. Translating it yields CASSLLYGRLSYNEQFF. The gene calls are TRBV7-2 and TRBJ2-1; 7 nucleotides agree with TRBD2. With 2 bases clipped from V and 1 base from J, the junction kept 8 bases outside the gene matches. The germline CDR1 and CDR2 sequences are SGHTA and FQGNSA. CDR3 length equals 17 residues.

This chain connects TRBV2 to TRBJ2-2; TRBD1 matches at 10 bases. Germline V CDR1 and CDR2: SNHLY, FYNNEI. The CDR3 runs to 14 residues. V dropped 7 bases and J dropped 8; count of bases not matched to a gene: 7. The CDR3 sequence is CASTRQGAGGELFF. The CDR3 region has the DNA TGTGCCAGCACTAGACAGGGGGCAGGTGGGGAGCTGTTTTTT. The entire variable domain, with the rest obtained from reference TRBV2 and TRBJ2-2, is as follows: EPEVTQTPSHQVTQMGQEVILRCVPISNHLYFYWYRQILGQKVEFLVSFYNNEISEKSEIFDDQFSVERPDGSNFTLKIRSTKLEDSAMYFCASTRQGAGGELFFGEGSRLTVL.

This sequence joins TRBV7-9 and TRBJ2-7; D might be TRBD2 (6 bases). CDR1 SEHNR and CDR2 FQNEAQ come from the germline V gene (reference sequence). The CDR3 is 13 residues long. The V gene lost 5 bases and the J gene lost 6 bases, with 14 bases spanning the gap. The CDR3 sequence is CASSLSGLLEQYF. The CDR3, as DNA: TGTGCCAGCAGCCTAAGCGGGCTTCTCGAGCAGTACTTC.

The rearrangement links TRBV5-1 to TRBJ1-3; D gene uncertain. CDR1 SGHRS and CDR2 YFSETQ come from the germline V gene. CDR3 length: 14 residues. Trimming shortened V by 1 base and J by 6 bases, and 11 bases separated the two germline ends. DNA for the CDR3: TGCGCCAGCAGCTTGAGAGGGCTCGAAAACACCATATATTTT. Its protein is CASSLRGLENTIYF.

The chain employs TRBV27 and TRBJ2-5, with D uncertain. With 2 bases removed from V and 5 bases from J, the gap between germline ends came to 15 bases. The CDR3 runs 15 residues. Germline V gives CDR1 MNHEY, CDR2 SMNVEV (reference sequence). CDR3 loop: CASSLSYRPMETQYF. As DNA, the CDR3 is TGTGCCAGCAGTTTAAGTTATCGGCCCATGGAGACCCAGTACTTC.

V and J are TRBV21-1 and TRBJ1-5; the tabulated D call, TRBD1, remains unverified against the DNA. TRBV21-1 is a listed pseudogene. The CDR3 runs to 14 residues. CDR3 DNA sequence: TGTGCCAACAGATCGGGACAGGGCAATCAGCCCCAGCATTTT. Translation gives CANRSGQGNQPQHF.

CDR3 coding DNA: TGTGCCAGCTCATTCTCCGAAGGGGGTAACGGCTACACCTTC. Amino acids: CASSFSEGGNGYTF. The chain couples TRBV18 to TRBJ1-2; possible D gene TRBD1, 6 bases. Germline assignment: CDR1 KGHSH and CDR2 LQKENI. Trimming took off 5 bases at V and 8 bases at J, with 18 bases between the two ends. The CDR3 is 14 amino acids.

The V gene is TRBV6-5, the J gene TRBJ1-5; perhaps TRBD1 as D (6 bases). The V gene lost 6 bases and the J gene lost 3 bases, with 12 bases spanning the gap. The CDR3 totals 14 residues. Germline V gives CDR1 MNHEY, CDR2 SVGAGI. In nucleotides, the CDR3 is TGTGCCAGCAGGAGGGGGGGTTCCAATCAGCCCCAGCATTTT. It codes for CASRRGGSNQPQHF.

In its sample, this clone was seen once. The J gene is TRBJ2-1, the V gene TRBV30, with a weak D call TRBD1 (6 bases). V lost 3 bases and J lost 4, with 10 bases in between. Germline V CDR1 and CDR2: GTSNPN, SVGIG (reference sequence). The CDR3 extends over 13 amino acids. The CDR3 loop reads CAWRPRGYNEQFF. For the CDR3, the DNA is TGTGCCTGGAGACCTAGGGGGTACAATGAGCAGTTCTTC.

The chain has TRBV29-1 and TRBJ1-1; D not resolved. Germline CDR1 reads SQVTM; CDR2 reads ANQGSEA. There are 15 residues in the CDR3. Trimming left V 5 bases short and J 0 bases short, with 16 bases between. The DNA for the CDR3 is TGCAGCGTTCCCATCCTGGGAACCATGAACACTGAAGCTTTCTTT. It encodes CSVPILGTMNTEAFF.

CDR3 amino acids: CASSPTGAGTDTQYF. The CDR3 bases are TGTGCCAGCAGTCCGACAGGGGCCGGCACAGATACGCAGTATTTT. The chain joins TRBV6-5 to TRBJ2-3; 8 bases match TRBD1. The CDR3 length is 15 residues. Germline values: CDR1 MNHEY, CDR2 SVGAGI. V gave up 5 bases and J gave up 1 base; unmatched junction bases: 5.

J is TRBJ1-5 and V is TRBV6-5; D call uncertain. The V gene lost 5 bases and the J gene lost 0 bases, with 11 bases spanning the gap. This CDR3 is built from 15 residues. Germline CDR1 and CDR2: MNHEY and SVGAGI. The CDR3 bases are TGTGCCAGCAGTCGCGCCTCGGATAGCAATCAGCCCCAGCATTTT. Protein: CASSRASDSNQPQHF.

The rearrangement joins TRBV29-1 to TRBJ2-7; 7 nucleotides agree with TRBD2. J was trimmed by 3 bases and V by 5 bases; bases with no gene match: 7. The germline V gene has CDR1 SQVTM and CDR2 ANQGSEA. The CDR3 length is 13 residues. The CDR3 DNA reads TGCAGCGTTTTATCTCCTAGCGGCTACGAGCAGTACTTC. It codes for CSVLSPSGYEQYF.

This clone appeared a single time. The chain combines TRBV18 with TRBJ1-2; TRBD1 matches 7 bases. Trimming cost V 0 bases and J 2 bases; bases outside gene matches: 0. Germline loops: CDR1 KGHSH, CDR2 LQKENI. The CDR3 has 14 residues. The CDR3 loop is CASSPPGGNYGYTF. Written as DNA, the CDR3 is TGTGCCAGCTCACCACCAGGGGGCAACTATGGCTACACCTTC. Complete variable domain (other parts from reference TRBV18 and TRBJ1-2): NAGVMQNPRHLVRRRGQEARLRCSPMKGHSHVYWYRQLPEEGLKFMVYLQKENIIDESGMPKERFSAEFPKEGPSILRIQQVVRGDSAAYFCASSPPGGNYGYTFGSGTRLTVV.

V is TRBV10-3 and J is TRBJ2-7; 10 bases agree with TRBD1. The CDR3 totals 20 residues. Per germline, CDR1 ENHRY and CDR2 SYGVKD. V was clipped by 6 bases and J by 3 bases; unmatched bases: 23. CDR3 sequence: CAISKGQGELGGRYFYEQYF. The CDR3, as DNA: TGTGCCATCAGCAAAGGACAGGGGGAACTCGGCGGGAGGTACTTCTACGAGCAGTACTTC.

The chain uses TRBV18 and TRBJ2-5, with D possibly TRBD2 on 5 matching bases. V was pared by 6 bases and J by 5 bases, with 19 bases between. This CDR3 spans 15 amino acids. CDR1 and CDR2 (germline): KGHSH, LQKENI. The CDR3 coding sequence is TGTGCCAGCTCTCGAGGCGGGCCCCCCTGGGAGACCCAGTACTTC. Translating gives CASSRGGPPWETQYF.

This clone appeared a single time. The chain combines TRBV5-4 with TRBJ2-7, with D perhaps TRBD2 (6 bases). V was cut by 4 bases and J by 0 bases, with 26 bases left in between. Germline CDR1 and CDR2: SGHNT and YYREEE (reference sequence). CDR3 size: 19 residues. Written as DNA, the CDR3 is TGTGCCAGCAGCGGAGGGAGGCATTTTTCGGGCCTCAGCTCCTACGAGCAGTACTTC. Translating it yields CASSGGRHFSGLSSYEQYF.

The gene calls are TRBV30 and TRBJ2-6; 12 bases agree with TRBD1. Trimming cost V 8 bases and J 0 bases; bases outside gene matches: 11. The germline gives CDR1 GTSNPN, CDR2 SVGIG (reference sequence). This CDR3 has 18 residues. CDR3 amino acids: CALEFRDRGPSGANVLTF. CDR3 nucleotide sequence: TGTGCCCTGGAGTTCAGGGACAGGGGGCCCTCTGGGGCCAACGTCCTGACTTTC.

The rearrangement links TRBV30 to TRBJ2-7; the match to TRBD1 covers 7 bases. This CDR3 region has 12 residues. The germline V gene has CDR1 GTSNPN and CDR2 SVGIG (reference sequence). The J segment lost 7 bases and the V segment lost 4 bases, leaving 7 bases of the junction unmatched. The CDR3 protein is CAWTRDSSEQYF. The CDR3 DNA is TGTGCCTGGACCAGGGACAGCTCTGAGCAGTACTTC.

The chain couples TRBV11-2 to TRBJ1-4, with D tentatively TRBD1 (6 bases). Germline V gene data show CDR1 as SGHAT and CDR2 as FQNNGV. Deletions cut 5 bases from V and 7 bases from J, with 20 bases between. CDR3 length equals 16 residues. As DNA, the CDR3 is TGTGCCAGCAGCCCTCGGGGGGGCATAGGACCTGAAAAACTGTTTTTT. Protein: CASSPRGGIGPEKLFF. The full variable domain, completed using reference TRBV11-2 and TRBJ1-4, is EAGVAQSPRYKIIEKRQSVAFWCNPISGHATLYWYQQILGQGPKLLIQFQNNGVVDDSQLPKDRFSAERLKGVDSTLKIQPAKLEDSAVYLCASSPRGGIGPEKLFFGSGTQLSVL.

This chain links TRBV27 with TRBJ2-7; 8 bases align to TRBD2. The CDR3 is 13 amino acids. Trimming at V came to 2 bases and at J to 4 bases, leaving 1 base not matched to a gene. CDR1 is MNHEY, CDR2 SMNVEV, per germline (reference sequence). The CDR3 reads CASSLGGRYEQYF. For the CDR3, the DNA is TGTGCCAGCAGTTTAGGCGGGAGGTACGAGCAGTACTTC.